What follows describes a single TCR beta chain. The entry originates in a study of blood T cell repertoires in COVID-19. Overall study: PBMCs, B-cell-depleted T cells, or T cells were the source of the cDNA or gDNA that made up the material.

TCRdb's copy holds only in-frame clones and misses some; the assay was immunoSEQ multiplex PCR. Counted here are about 210,000 clones, roughly 86% occurring once; the ten biggest clones make up over 9%. The sample taken for sequencing was PBMCs or T cells enriched from blood (not recorded which). The receptor was derived from a man aged 18 to 29 with acute COVID-19.

In nucleotides, the CDR3 is TGTGCCAGCAGCCCCCGGACTGGTTCCTACAATGAGCAGTTCTTC. It translates to CASSPRTGSYNEQFF. V and J are TRBV3-1 (or the pseudogene TRBV3-2) and TRBJ2-1; D might be TRBD2 (5 bases). CDR3 length equals 15 residues. Germline assignment: CDR1 LGHDT and CDR2 YNNKEL (reference sequence). V lost 4 bases to trimming and J lost 1 base, with 11 bases between them.